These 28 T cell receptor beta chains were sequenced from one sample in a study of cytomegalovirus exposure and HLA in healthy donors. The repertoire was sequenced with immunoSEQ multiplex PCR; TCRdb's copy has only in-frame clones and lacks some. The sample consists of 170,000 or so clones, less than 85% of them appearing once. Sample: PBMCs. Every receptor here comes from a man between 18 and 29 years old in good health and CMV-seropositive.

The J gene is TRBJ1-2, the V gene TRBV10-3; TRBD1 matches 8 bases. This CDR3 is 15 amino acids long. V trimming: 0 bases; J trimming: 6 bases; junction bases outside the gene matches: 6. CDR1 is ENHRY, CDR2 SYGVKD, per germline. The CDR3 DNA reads TGTGCCATCAGTGAGTCGAAGGACAGGGAGGATGGCTACACCTTC. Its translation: CAISESKDREDGYTF.

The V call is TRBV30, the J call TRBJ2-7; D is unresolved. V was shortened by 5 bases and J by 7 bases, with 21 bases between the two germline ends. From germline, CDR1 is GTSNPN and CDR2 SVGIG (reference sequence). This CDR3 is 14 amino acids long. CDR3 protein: CAWGYRVNRWEQYF. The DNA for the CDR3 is TGTGCCTGGGGATACCGGGTCAACCGGTGGGAGCAGTACTTC.

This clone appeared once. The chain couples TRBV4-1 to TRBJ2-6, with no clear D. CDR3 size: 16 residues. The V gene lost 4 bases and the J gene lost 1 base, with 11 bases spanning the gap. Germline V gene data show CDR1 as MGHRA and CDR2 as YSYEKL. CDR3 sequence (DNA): TGCGCCAGCAGCCCCTACAGTGGTTCTGGGGCCAACGTCCTGACTTTC. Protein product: CASSPYSGSGANVLTF.

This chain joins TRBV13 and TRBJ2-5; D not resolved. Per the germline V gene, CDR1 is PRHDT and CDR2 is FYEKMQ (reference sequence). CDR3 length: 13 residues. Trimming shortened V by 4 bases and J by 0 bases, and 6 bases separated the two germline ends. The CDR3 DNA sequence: TGTGCCAGCAGCTCCGGGTACCAAGAGACCCAGTACTTC. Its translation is CASSSGYQETQYF.

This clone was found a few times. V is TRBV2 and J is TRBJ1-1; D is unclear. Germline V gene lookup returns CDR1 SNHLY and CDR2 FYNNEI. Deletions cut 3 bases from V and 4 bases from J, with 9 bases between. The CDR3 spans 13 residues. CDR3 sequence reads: CASSDGPGTEAFF. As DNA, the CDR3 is TGTGCCAGCAGTGACGGTCCAGGCACTGAAGCTTTCTTT.

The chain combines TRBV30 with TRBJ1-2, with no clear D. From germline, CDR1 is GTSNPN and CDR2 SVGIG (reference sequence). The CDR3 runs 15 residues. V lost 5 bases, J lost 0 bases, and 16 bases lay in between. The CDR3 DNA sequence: TGTGCCTGGGACAACTTGGCGGGTTCTAACTATGGCTACACCTTC. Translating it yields CAWDNLAGSNYGYTF.

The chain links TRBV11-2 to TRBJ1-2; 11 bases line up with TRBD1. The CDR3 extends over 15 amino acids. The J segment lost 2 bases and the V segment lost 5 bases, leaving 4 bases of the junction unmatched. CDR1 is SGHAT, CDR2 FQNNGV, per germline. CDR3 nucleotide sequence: TGTGCCAGCAGCCCCGGGACAGGGGGGAACTATGGCTACACCTTC. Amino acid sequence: CASSPGTGGNYGYTF.

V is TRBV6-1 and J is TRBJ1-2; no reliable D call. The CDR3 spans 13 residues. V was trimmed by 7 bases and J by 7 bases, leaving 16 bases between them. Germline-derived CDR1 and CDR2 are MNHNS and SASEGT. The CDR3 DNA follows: TGTGCCAGCAACGTGGGCAGTGAGTCTGGCTACACCTTC. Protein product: CASNVGSESGYTF.

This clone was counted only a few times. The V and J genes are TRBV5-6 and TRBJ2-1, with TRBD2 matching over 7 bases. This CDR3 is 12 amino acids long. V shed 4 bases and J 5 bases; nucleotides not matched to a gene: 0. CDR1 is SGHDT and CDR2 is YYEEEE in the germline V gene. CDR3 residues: CASSAGDNEQFF. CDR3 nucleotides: TGTGCCAGCAGCGCGGGGGACAATGAGCAGTTCTTC. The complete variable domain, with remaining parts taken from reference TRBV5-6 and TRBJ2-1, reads DAGVTQSPTHLIKTRGQQVTLRCSPKSGHDTVSWYQQALGQGPQFIFQYYEEEERQRGNFPDRFSGHQFPNYSSELNVNALLLGDSALYLCASSAGDNEQFFGPGTRLTVL.

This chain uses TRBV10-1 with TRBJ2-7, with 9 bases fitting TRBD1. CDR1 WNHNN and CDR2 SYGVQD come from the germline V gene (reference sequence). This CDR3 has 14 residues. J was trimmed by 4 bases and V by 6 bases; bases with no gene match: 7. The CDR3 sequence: CASSRDRVPYEQYF. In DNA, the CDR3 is TGCGCCAGCAGCCGGGACAGGGTTCCATACGAGCAGTACTTC.

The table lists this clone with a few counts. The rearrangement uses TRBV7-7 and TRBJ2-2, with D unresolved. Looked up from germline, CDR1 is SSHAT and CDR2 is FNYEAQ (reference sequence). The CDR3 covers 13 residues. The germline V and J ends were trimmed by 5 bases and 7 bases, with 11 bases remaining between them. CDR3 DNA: TGTGCCAGCAGCCCTGATCGAGGCGGGGAGCTGTTTTTT. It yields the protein CASSPDRGGELFF. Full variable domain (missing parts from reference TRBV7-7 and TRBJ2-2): GAGVSQSPRYKVTKRGQDVTLRCDPISSHATLYWYQQALGQGPEFLTYFNYEAQPDKSGLPSDRFSAERPEGSISTLTIQRTEQRDSAMYRCASSPDRGGELFFGEGSRLTVL.

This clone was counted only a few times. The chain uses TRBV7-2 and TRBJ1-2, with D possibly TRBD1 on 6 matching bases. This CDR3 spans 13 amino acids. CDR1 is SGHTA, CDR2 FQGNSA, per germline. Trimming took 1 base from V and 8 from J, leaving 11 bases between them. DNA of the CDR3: TGTGCCAGCAGCTTAGACAGGGTCGGCGGCTACACCTTC. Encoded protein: CASSLDRVGGYTF.

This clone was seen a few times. The CDR3 DNA reads TGTGCCAGCACGGCAGGGGGCCTGAACACTGAAGCTTTCTTT. It codes for CASTAGGLNTEAFF. The chain has TRBV28 and TRBJ1-1; the match to TRBD1 covers 8 bases. V shed 7 bases and J 0 bases; nucleotides not matched to a gene: 4. CDR1 is MDHEN, CDR2 SYDVKM, per germline. The CDR3 contains 14 residues. The full variable domain, in which reference TRBV28 and TRBJ1-1 provide the parts outside the CDR3, is DVKVTQSSRYLVKRTGEKVFLECVQDMDHENMFWYRQDPGLGLRLIYFSYDVKMKEKGDIPEGYSVSREKKERFSLILESASTNQTSMYLCASTAGGLNTEAFFGQGTRLTVV.

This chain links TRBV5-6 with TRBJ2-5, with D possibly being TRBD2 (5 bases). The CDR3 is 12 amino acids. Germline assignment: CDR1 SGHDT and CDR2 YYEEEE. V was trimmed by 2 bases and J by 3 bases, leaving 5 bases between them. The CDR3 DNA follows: TGTGCCAGCAGCTTAGCGGAAGAGACCCAGTACTTC. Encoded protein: CASSLAEETQYF.

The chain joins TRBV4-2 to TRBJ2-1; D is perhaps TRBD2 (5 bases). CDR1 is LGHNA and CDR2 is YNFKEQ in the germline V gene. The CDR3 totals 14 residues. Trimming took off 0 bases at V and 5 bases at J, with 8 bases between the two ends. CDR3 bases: TGTGCCAGCAGCCAAGAAGCCGGGGACAATGAGCAGTTCTTC. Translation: CASSQEAGDNEQFF.

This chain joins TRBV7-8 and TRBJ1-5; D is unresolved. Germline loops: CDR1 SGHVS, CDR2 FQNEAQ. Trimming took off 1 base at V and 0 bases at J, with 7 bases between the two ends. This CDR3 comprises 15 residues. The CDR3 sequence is CASSLGHPSNQPQHF. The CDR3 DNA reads TGTGCCAGCAGCTTAGGGCACCCTAGCAATCAGCCCCAGCATTTT.

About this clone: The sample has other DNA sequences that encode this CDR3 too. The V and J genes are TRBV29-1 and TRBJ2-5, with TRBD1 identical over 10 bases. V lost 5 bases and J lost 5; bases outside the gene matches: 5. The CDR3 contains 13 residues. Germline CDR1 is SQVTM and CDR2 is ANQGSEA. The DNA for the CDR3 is TGCAGCGTTAGACAGGGGGCGGGTGAGACCCAGTACTTC. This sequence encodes CSVRQGAGETQYF.

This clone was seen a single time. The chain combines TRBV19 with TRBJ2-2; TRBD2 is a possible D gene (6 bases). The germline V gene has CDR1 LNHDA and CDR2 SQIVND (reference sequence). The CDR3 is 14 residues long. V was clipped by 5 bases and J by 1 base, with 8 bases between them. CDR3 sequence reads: CASSWRENTGELFF. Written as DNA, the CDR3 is TGTGCCAGTAGTTGGAGGGAGAACACCGGGGAGCTGTTTTTT.

The CDR3 here is CASSQATGGPEKLFF. CDR3 in DNA: TGTGCCAGCAGCCAAGCGACAGGGGGACCAGAAAAACTGTTTTTT. The chain carries TRBV14 and TRBJ1-4; 9 positions agree with TRBD1. Per germline, CDR1 SGHDN and CDR2 FVKESK. J gave up 8 bases and V 1 base, and 5 bases lay outside the gene matches. There are 15 residues in the CDR3.

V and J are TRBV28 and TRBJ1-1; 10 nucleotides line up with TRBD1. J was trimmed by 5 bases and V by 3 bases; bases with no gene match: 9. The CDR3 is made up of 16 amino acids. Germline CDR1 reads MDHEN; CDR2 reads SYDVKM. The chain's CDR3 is CASSLGGGTGVTEAFF. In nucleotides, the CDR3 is TGTGCCAGCAGTTTGGGTGGCGGGACAGGGGTAACTGAAGCTTTCTTT.

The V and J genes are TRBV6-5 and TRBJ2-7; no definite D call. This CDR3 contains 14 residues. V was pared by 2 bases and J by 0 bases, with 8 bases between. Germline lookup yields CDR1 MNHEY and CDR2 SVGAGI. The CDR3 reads CASSYARSSYEQYF. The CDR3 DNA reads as TGTGCCAGCAGTTACGCAAGGAGCTCCTACGAGCAGTACTTC.

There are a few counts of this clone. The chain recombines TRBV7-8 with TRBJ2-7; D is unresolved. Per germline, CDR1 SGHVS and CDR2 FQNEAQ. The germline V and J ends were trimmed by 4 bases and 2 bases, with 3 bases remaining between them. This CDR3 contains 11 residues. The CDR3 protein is CASSSAYEQYF. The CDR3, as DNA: TGTGCCAGCAGCTCGGCCTACGAGCAGTACTTC.

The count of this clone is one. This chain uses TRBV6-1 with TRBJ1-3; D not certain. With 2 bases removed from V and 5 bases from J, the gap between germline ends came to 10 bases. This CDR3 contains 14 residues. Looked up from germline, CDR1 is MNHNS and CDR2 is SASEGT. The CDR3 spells CASSEWAERNTIYF. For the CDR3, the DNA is TGTGCCAGCAGTGAATGGGCAGAGAGAAACACCATATATTTT.

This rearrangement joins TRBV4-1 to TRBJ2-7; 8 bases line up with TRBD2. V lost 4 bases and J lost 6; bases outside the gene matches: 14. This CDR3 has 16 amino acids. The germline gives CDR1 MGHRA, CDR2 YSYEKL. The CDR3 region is CASSPTPATSAGEQYF. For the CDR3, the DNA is TGCGCCAGCAGCCCCACCCCCGCGACTAGCGCAGGCGAGCAGTACTTC.

CDR3 sequence: CASSPVYGLTYEQYF. CDR3 nucleotides: TGTGCCAGCTCACCAGTTTACGGTCTGACCTACGAGCAGTACTTC. The chain has TRBV18 and TRBJ2-7; no definite D call. The ends were cut back, 2 bases at V and 2 bases at J, with 13 bases in the middle. Germline CDR1 reads KGHSH; CDR2 reads LQKENI. This CDR3 spans 15 amino acids.

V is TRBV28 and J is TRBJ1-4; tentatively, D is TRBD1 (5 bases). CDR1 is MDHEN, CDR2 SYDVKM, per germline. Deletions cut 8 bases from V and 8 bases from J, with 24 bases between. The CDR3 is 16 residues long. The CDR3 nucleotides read TGTGCCAGCGGGGGGGGAGGAGCGGGTTTTCTGGAAAAACTGTTTTTT. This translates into CASGGGGAGFLEKLFF.

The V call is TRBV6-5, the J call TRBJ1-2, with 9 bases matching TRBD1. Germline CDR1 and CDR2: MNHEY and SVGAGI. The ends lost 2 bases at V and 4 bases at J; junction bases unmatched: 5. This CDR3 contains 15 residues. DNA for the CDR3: TGTGCCAGCAGTTACGGGACAGGGAGGCTCTATGGCTACACCTTC. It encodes CASSYGTGRLYGYTF.

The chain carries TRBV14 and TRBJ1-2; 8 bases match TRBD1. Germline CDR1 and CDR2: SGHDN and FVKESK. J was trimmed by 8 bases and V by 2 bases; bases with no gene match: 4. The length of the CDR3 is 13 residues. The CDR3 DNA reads TGTGCCAGCAGCCAAAACAGGGGGTACGGCTACACCTTC. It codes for CASSQNRGYGYTF. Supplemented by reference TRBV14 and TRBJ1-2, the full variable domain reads EAGVTQFPSHSVIEKGQTVTLRCDPISGHDNLYWYRRVMGKEIKFLLHFVKESKQDESGMPNNRFLAERTGGTYSTLKVQPAELEDSGVYFCASSQNRGYGYTFGSGTRLTVV.